These T cell receptor beta chains were read from a single sample in a study of cytomegalovirus exposure and HLA in healthy donors. The table came from immunoSEQ multiplex PCR; TCRdb's copy has only in-frame clones and leaves some out. The data hold some 120,000 clones, with approximately 90% observed a single time. The sequenced material came from PBMCs. The source is a woman aged 18-29 years in good health and CMV-seronegative. The CDR3 runs from the conserved cysteine through the conserved F or W. A D gene is named only where the DNA matches it firmly. Where a row states a size, it is once, few, many or the class of an expanded clone; other rows omit it.

v_gene: TRBV28
d_gene: TRBD1
j_gene: TRBJ1-2
abundance: NA
CDR3nt: TGTGCCAGCAGTTTACCGGGGACAGGGGCTTATGGCTACACCTTC
CDR3aa: CASSLPGTGAYGYTF

v_gene: TRBV27
d_gene: TRBD1
j_gene: TRBJ2-3
abundance: NA
CDR3nt: TGTGCCAGCAGTTTAGGACAGGGGGGAATGTTGGATACGCAGTATTTT
CDR3aa: CASSLGQGGMLDTQYF

v_gene: TRBV12-2
d_gene: NA
j_gene: TRBJ1-4
abundance: NA
CDR3nt: TGTGCAAGTCGCCAGGAGGTTTGGGGAAAACTGTTTTTT
CDR3aa: CASRQEVWGKLFF

v_gene: TRBV28
d_gene: NA
j_gene: TRBJ1-4
abundance: NA
CDR3nt: TGTGCCAGCAGTTGGGCAGGGGAGGGGACGGGTGAAAAACTGTTTTTT
CDR3aa: CASSWAGEGTGEKLFF

v_gene: TRBV6-1
d_gene: TRBD1
j_gene: TRBJ2-3
abundance: NA
CDR3nt: TGTGCCAGCAGCGAGAAGGGGGCTGGGGGAGATACGCAGTATTTT
CDR3aa: CASSEKGAGGDTQYF

v_gene: TRBV5-6
d_gene: TRBD2
j_gene: TRBJ2-7
abundance: NA
CDR3nt: TGTGCCAGCAGCTACGGCCCGGGGGGGAGCTCCTACGAGCAGTACTTC
CDR3aa: CASSYGPGGSSYEQYF

v_gene: TRBV9
d_gene: TRBD2
j_gene: TRBJ2-3
abundance: NA
CDR3nt: TGTGCCAGCACGAGTGGCGGGGGGGTTTTCGATACGCAGTATTTT
CDR3aa: CASTSGGGVFDTQYF

v_gene: TRBV30
d_gene: TRBD1
j_gene: TRBJ2-4
abundance: NA
CDR3nt: TGTGCCTGGAGTGTACGGGCAGGGGGCGGAGGCAAAAACATTCAGTACTTC
CDR3aa: CAWSVRAGGGGKNIQYF

v_gene: TRBV11-2
d_gene: TRBD1
j_gene: TRBJ2-7
abundance: NA
CDR3nt: TGTGCCAGCAGGAAGACGGGACAGGGCGCCACCTACGAGCAGTACTTC
CDR3aa: CASRKTGQGATYEQYF

v_gene: TRBV19
d_gene: TRBD1
j_gene: TRBJ2-3
abundance: NA
CDR3nt: TGTGCCAGTAGGAGACAGGGGGAAGGGGGCACAGATACGCAGTATTTT
CDR3aa: CASRRQGEGGTDTQYF

v_gene: TRBV4-2
d_gene: NA
j_gene: TRBJ2-2
abundance: NA
CDR3nt: TGTGCCAGCAGCCAAGGAGGTCCGGAGAACTCCTTGAACACCGGGGAGCTGTTTTTT
CDR3aa: CASSQGGPENSLNTGELFF

v_gene: TRBV10-2
d_gene: NA
j_gene: TRBJ2-7
abundance: NA
CDR3nt: TGCGCCAGCAGGCCCGGGGGTTGGGACGACACCCCGACCGGCTACGAGCAGTACTTC
CDR3aa: CASRPGGWDDTPTGYEQYF

v_gene: TRBV18
d_gene: NA
j_gene: TRBJ2-1
abundance: NA
CDR3nt: TGTGCCAGCCACGAAGCTAATGAGCAGTTCTTC
CDR3aa: CASHEANEQFF

v_gene: TRBV2
d_gene: NA
j_gene: TRBJ1-4
abundance: NA
CDR3nt: TGTGCCAGCAGTCGTTACCCTAAAAATGAAAAACTGTTTTTT
CDR3aa: CASSRYPKNEKLFF

v_gene: TRBV28
d_gene: NA
j_gene: TRBJ2-7
abundance: NA
CDR3nt: TGTGCCAGCAGTTTCTCCAACAGTGTAGAGCAGTACTTC
CDR3aa: CASSFSNSVEQYF

v_gene: TRBV9
d_gene: NA
j_gene: TRBJ1-2
abundance: once
CDR3nt: TGTGCCAGCAGCGGCAGGGTAATCTATGGCTACACCTTC
CDR3aa: CASSGRVIYGYTF

v_gene: TRBV6-1
d_gene: NA
j_gene: TRBJ1-5
abundance: many
CDR3nt: TGTGCCAGCAGTGAAGAAGTGGCAGGGTTTCAGCCCCAGCATTTT
CDR3aa: CASSEEVAGFQPQHF

v_gene: TRBV2
d_gene: NA
j_gene: TRBJ2-2
abundance: NA
CDR3nt: TGTGCCAGCAGTGACGGGTTTGGGGAGCTGTTTTTT
CDR3aa: CASSDGFGELFF

v_gene: TRBV28
d_gene: NA
j_gene: TRBJ2-3
abundance: NA
CDR3nt: TGTGCCAGCAGTTTTAGGCGGAATACGCAGTATTTT
CDR3aa: CASSFRRNTQYF

v_gene: TRBV7-9
d_gene: NA
j_gene: TRBJ1-2
abundance: NA
CDR3nt: TGTGCCAGCAGCCTCGAAGGACTGATCAAATATGGCTACACCTTC
CDR3aa: CASSLEGLIKYGYTF

v_gene: TRBV11-1
d_gene: NA
j_gene: TRBJ2-5
abundance: NA
CDR3nt: TGTGCCAGCAGCCCAAGGCGCGGGGCTCGCCAAGAGACCCAGTACTTC
CDR3aa: CASSPRRGARQETQYF

v_gene: TRBV7-2
d_gene: NA
j_gene: TRBJ2-1
abundance: NA
CDR3nt: TGTGCCAGCAGCACCCGGGACTACAATGAGCAGTTCTTC
CDR3aa: CASSTRDYNEQFF

v_gene: TRBV7-8
d_gene: TRBD1
j_gene: TRBJ1-5
abundance: NA
CDR3nt: TGTGCCAGCAGCTTAGCTTCTCGACAGGGGGGGTACCAGCCCCAGCATTTT
CDR3aa: CASSLASRQGGYQPQHF

v_gene: TRBV29-1
d_gene: TRBD1
j_gene: TRBJ1-2
abundance: many
CDR3nt: TGCAGCGTTGAAGGTACAGGGGGGTTCAACTATGGCTACACCTTC
CDR3aa: CSVEGTGGFNYGYTF

v_gene: TRBV13
d_gene: TRBD2
j_gene: TRBJ2-5
abundance: NA
CDR3nt: TGTGCCAGCAGCTTAAGGGGACTACAAGAGACCCAGTACTTC
CDR3aa: CASSLRGLQETQYF

v_gene: TRBV7-3
d_gene: TRBD2
j_gene: TRBJ2-1
abundance: NA
CDR3nt: TGTGCCAGCAGCCCCGGGAGGGCCGATTACAATGAGCAGTTCTTC
CDR3aa: CASSPGRADYNEQFF

v_gene: TRBV18
d_gene: TRBD1
j_gene: TRBJ2-3
abundance: once
CDR3nt: TGTGCCAGCTCACCCTTAGCTCGACAGGGAACTCCTAGCACAGATACGCAGTATTTT
CDR3aa: CASSPLARQGTPSTDTQYF

v_gene: TRBV7-9
d_gene: NA
j_gene: TRBJ2-7
abundance: NA
CDR3nt: TGTGCCAGCAGCTTTCGGACTCATGGGGTTGGGGAGCAGTACTTC
CDR3aa: CASSFRTHGVGEQYF

v_gene: TRBV6-5
d_gene: NA
j_gene: TRBJ1-1
abundance: NA
CDR3nt: TGTGCCAGCAGTTACATCGGGGACACTGAAGCTTTCTTT
CDR3aa: CASSYIGDTEAFF

v_gene: TRBV6-5
d_gene: TRBD1
j_gene: TRBJ2-3
abundance: NA
CDR3nt: TGTGCCAGCAGTTACCCGGACAGGAGGACGCAGTATTTT
CDR3aa: CASSYPDRRTQYF

v_gene: TRBV28
d_gene: NA
j_gene: TRBJ1-2
abundance: NA
CDR3nt: TGTGCCAGCAGTCCCATCGGGGATTACTATGGCTACACCTTC
CDR3aa: CASSPIGDYYGYTF

v_gene: TRBV7-2
d_gene: TRBD1
j_gene: TRBJ1-2
abundance: once
CDR3nt: TGTGCCAGCAGCTTATACAGGGGTGGCTACACCTTC
CDR3aa: CASSLYRGGYTF

v_gene: TRBV5-1
d_gene: NA
j_gene: TRBJ1-1
abundance: once
CDR3nt: TGCGCCAGCAGCTTACAGACCGGTAACACTGAAGCTTTCTTT
CDR3aa: CASSLQTGNTEAFF

v_gene: TRBV2
d_gene: TRBD2
j_gene: TRBJ2-5
abundance: NA
CDR3nt: TGTGCCAGCAGTACGAGCGGGGGCCAAGAGACCCAGTACTTC
CDR3aa: CASSTSGGQETQYF

v_gene: TRBV27
d_gene: TRBD2
j_gene: TRBJ2-7
abundance: many
CDR3nt: TGTGCCAGCAGTTTATCGGGAGCGGGAGCTTACGAGCAGTACTTC
CDR3aa: CASSLSGAGAYEQYF

v_gene: TRBV5-6
d_gene: NA
j_gene: TRBJ2-1
abundance: once
CDR3nt: TGTGCCAGCAGCCCTATGGGCGGGTCGGTCTACAATGAGCAGTTCTTC
CDR3aa: CASSPMGGSVYNEQFF

v_gene: TRBV9
d_gene: TRBD2
j_gene: TRBJ2-7
abundance: NA
CDR3nt: TGTGCCAGCAGCGTAGGGCTAGCGGGAATAGACGAGCAGTACTTC
CDR3aa: CASSVGLAGIDEQYF

v_gene: TRBV9
d_gene: TRBD2
j_gene: TRBJ2-1
abundance: once
CDR3nt: TGTGCCAGCAGTCGAGGGGGCCGGACTAGCGGGAGGAGTGAGCAGTTCTTC
CDR3aa: CASSRGGRTSGRSEQFF

v_gene: TRBV19
d_gene: TRBD1
j_gene: TRBJ1-5
abundance: once
CDR3nt: TGTGCCAGTAGTCTTTTGACAGGGCGCGATCAGCCCCAGCATTTT
CDR3aa: CASSLLTGRDQPQHF

v_gene: TRBV19
d_gene: TRBD2
j_gene: TRBJ2-3
abundance: NA
CDR3nt: TGTGCCAGTAGTCGACAGACTAGCGGACTAGATACGCAGTATTTT
CDR3aa: CASSRQTSGLDTQYF

v_gene: TRBV5-8
d_gene: TRBD2
j_gene: TRBJ2-5
abundance: NA
CDR3nt: TGTGCCAGCAGCCTCCCCGGACTAGCAGATCAAGAGACCCAGTACTTC
CDR3aa: CASSLPGLADQETQYF

v_gene: TRBV7-8
d_gene: TRBD1
j_gene: TRBJ2-1
abundance: once
CDR3nt: TGTGCCAGCAGCTTAGCGGGACAGGGGGTAGGTGAGCAGTTCTTC
CDR3aa: CASSLAGQGVGEQFF

v_gene: TRBV29-1
d_gene: NA
j_gene: TRBJ1-1
abundance: NA
CDR3nt: TGCAGCGTTGTGTCCCCCAGAAACACTGAAGCTTTCTTT
CDR3aa: CSVVSPRNTEAFF

v_gene: TRBV7-9
d_gene: NA
j_gene: TRBJ1-2
abundance: NA
CDR3nt: TGTGCCAGCAGCTTAGTGGGGGGGAACTATGGCTACACCTTC
CDR3aa: CASSLVGGNYGYTF

v_gene: TRBV2
d_gene: NA
j_gene: TRBJ1-1
abundance: NA
CDR3nt: TGTGCCAGCAATAAGGGGGTCACTGAAGCTTTCTTT
CDR3aa: CASNKGVTEAFF

v_gene: TRBV28
d_gene: NA
j_gene: TRBJ1-2
abundance: NA
CDR3nt: TGTGCCAGCATCCCAGGGTATAGAGGTGGCTACACCTTC
CDR3aa: CASIPGYRGGYTF

v_gene: TRBV4-1
d_gene: NA
j_gene: TRBJ1-1
abundance: NA
CDR3nt: TGCGCCAGCAGCCGAAACGTCGTACAGGGTTGGGACACTGAAGCTTTCTTT
CDR3aa: CASSRNVVQGWDTEAFF